A single T cell receptor (beta chain) is shown here with its context. Donation came from healthy HIV-negative adults that had no recent acute infections or vaccinations. This sample was taken from a study of shared clonotypes between healthy human individuals. Assay execution took place at the deep level. The authors ran unsorted PBMC replicate PCRs on 250 to 300 ng DNA, 25,000 to 35,000 T cell genomes. Profiled with immunoSEQ multiplex PCR; TCRdb holds only in-frame clones, not every one. Counted here are hundreds of thousands of clones, 75% to 85% occurring once; the ten biggest clones make up around 14%. The sequence was obtained from a woman in her forties in good health. Some clones in this sample may be carry-over from other donors' samples. The specimen was PBMCs.

CDR3 DNA: TGTGCCAGCAGCTCTAAACAGGTGACAGATACGCAGTATTTT. Translating gives CASSSKQVTDTQYF. V and J are TRBV5-4 and TRBJ2-3, with D possibly being TRBD1 (5 bases). V was clipped by 3 bases and J by 3 bases, with 11 bases between them. The germline CDR1 and CDR2 sequences are SGHNT and YYREEE (reference sequence). This CDR3 has 14 residues. The whole variable domain, remainder taken from reference TRBV5-4 and TRBJ2-3, is ETGVTQSPTHLIKTRGQQVTLRCSSQSGHNTVSWYQQALGQGPQFIFQYYREEENGRGNFPPRFSGLQFPNYSSELNVNALELDDSALYLCASSSKQVTDTQYFGPGTRLTVL.